This T cell receptor (beta chain) came from a study of T-cell reconstitution after alpha-beta-depleted transplantation in children. Findings and limits, study-wide: Expanded clones from the graft, numbering several hundred, reportedly supplied alpha-beta T cells about two months after transplant. After transplant, high TCRbeta diversity at day 60 in some patients arose from surviving recipient T cells and thymic progenitors. Counts and diversity of T cells one year after transplant came mostly from newly produced T cells.

On this clonotype: Its matching antigen is unknown. This may arise from a read error, as a much more abundant clone is one base away.

V lost 8 bases, J lost 7 bases, and 12 bases lay in between. CDR1 and CDR2 from the germline V gene are SGHTA and FQGNSA. This CDR3 has 12 amino acids. For TCRbeta, the library was prepared with unique molecular identifiers. TCRdb passed the PCR reads through MiXCR, listing each CDR3 protein once. Among 500,000 to 650,000 distinct CDR3 sequences listed, about an eighth were seen once. The specimen comprised PBMCs, mostly from graft donor cells, sampled 180 days after TCRalphabeta/CD19-depleted stem cell transplant. This clonotype was sampled from a female patient aged 2 to 10 who had a stem cell transplant for aplastic anemia, so the T cells may come from the graft donor. The rearrangement uses TRBV7-2 and TRBJ1-5; D remains ambiguous. CDR3 residues: CASGSDIQPQHF. The CDR3 DNA reads TGTGCCAGCGGCTCCGATATCCAGCCCCAGCATTTT.